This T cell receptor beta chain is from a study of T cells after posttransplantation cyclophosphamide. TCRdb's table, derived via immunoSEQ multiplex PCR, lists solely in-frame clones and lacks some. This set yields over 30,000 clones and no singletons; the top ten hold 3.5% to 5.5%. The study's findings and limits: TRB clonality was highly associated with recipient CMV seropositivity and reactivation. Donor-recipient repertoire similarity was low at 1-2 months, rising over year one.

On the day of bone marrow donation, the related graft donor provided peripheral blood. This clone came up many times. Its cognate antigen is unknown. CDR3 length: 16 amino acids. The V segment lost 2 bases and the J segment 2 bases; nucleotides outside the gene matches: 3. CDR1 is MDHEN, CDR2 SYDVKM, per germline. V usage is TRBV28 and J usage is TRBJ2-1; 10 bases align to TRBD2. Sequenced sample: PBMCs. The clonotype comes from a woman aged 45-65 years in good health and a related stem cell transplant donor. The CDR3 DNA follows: TGTGCCAGCAGTTTACCAAGCGGGGGGGCCTACAATGAGCAGTTCTTC. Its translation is CASSLPSGGAYNEQFF.